This TCR beta chain is drawn from a study of blood T cell repertoires in COVID-19. On the study more broadly: COVID-19 samples from acute and convalescent phases originated in the United States, Italy and Spain.

Original handling: Estimates of nucleated cell counts were drawn from the amplification of reference gene primers. Profiling relied on immunoSEQ multiplex PCR, and the TCRdb table lists in-frame clones only, not all of them. V and J calls and clone size follow that table, whereas D and trimming were derived from the DNA. The sample records some 240,000 clones, 84% being singletons. Per the germline V gene, CDR1 is SGDLS and CDR2 is YYNGEE. V was cut by 0 bases and J by 7 bases, with 16 bases left in between. The CDR3 extends over 16 amino acids. The sequencing sample was made of peripheral blood. The chain uses TRBV9 and TRBJ2-2; D is unclear. The clonotype was recovered from a woman aged 40 to 50 who had recovered from COVID-19. The CDR3 sequence: CASSVDGSSLSGELFF. CDR3 DNA: TGTGCCAGCAGCGTAGACGGTAGCTCGTTGAGCGGGGAGCTGTTTTTT.